The T cell receptor beta chain under discussion was sequenced for a study of a mutant IDH1 vaccine in newly diagnosed glioma (dated by TCRdb to the early 2020s). A note on the overall study: Eight vaccinations were administered to patients in weeks 1, 3, 5, 7, 11, 15, 19 and 23, corresponding to visits V03 through V10. Before enrollment, patients had received standard therapy of radiotherapy alone, temozolomide alone, or radiochemotherapy with temozolomide; most received the combination. Of the 25 to 40 treated patients, roughly 60% were male and about 40% were female, and the mean age was approximately 39 years. Six visits were used for peripheral blood collection: V03 (baseline), V05, V07, V10, V12 and V13. For exploratory analyses, about 25 treated patients had longitudinal TCRB deep sequencing done wherever samples were available. Vaccination began 4-6 weeks after radiotherapy alone, or alongside temozolomide cycles in the chemotherapy-containing groups. What the study reported, not specific to this receptor: According to the authors, sample limitations meant that analyses of patient blood samples could not be reproduced. Selection of PBMC samples for TCRB deep sequencing was based on availability. Pseudoprogression appeared unrelated to alterations in the top peripheral T cell clonotypes detected by TCRB sequencing. Vaccine-induced immune responses across multiple MHC alleles were detected in over 80% of patients.

For this clone: Its target antigen remains unknown. Base qualities are missing; no much larger clone stands one base away.

Library preparation employed the immunoSEQ multiplex PCR assay. Following the manufacturer's protocol, the hsTCRB Kit was used to amplify rearranged TCR beta chain sequences. Sequencing of TCRB libraries was carried out on an Illumina MiSeq. On the authors' methods: The kit vendor's proprietary platform handled demultiplexing, trimming and gene mapping. TCRdb limited this immuneACCESS table to in-frame rearrangements with V and J called. A share of clones is missing; checked studies link under half to unresolved V genes, and the rest is unexplained. D and trimming come from the DNA, and the V and J calls and clone size come from that table. This sample has tens of thousands of clones in its table, and 80% of those were observed once. The ten largest clones capture approximately 6.1% of the sample. Interpreted using the paper, the time point label stands for: week 11, during vaccination. Each vaccine dose, consisting of 300 ug of a 20-mer mutant IDH1 peptide in Montanide, was administered subcutaneously with topical imiquimod. Newly diagnosed WHO grade 3 or 4 IDH1-mutant astrocytomas showing loss of nuclear ATRX were present in the donors. The samples were drawn from NOA16, a multicentre, single-arm, open-label phase I trial in Germany that tested a mutant IDH1 peptide vaccine in humans for the first time. Genomic DNA for TCRB sequencing was extracted from EDTA blood using the DNeasy Blood and Tissue Kit.

CDR3 length: 13 amino acids, cysteine to phenylalanine. Only the CDR3 region is kept as DNA, spanning 39 bases read in frame from base 1. The germline V gene specifies SNHLY as CDR1 and FYNNEI as CDR2. V drops 2 bases and J drops 1 base, leaving 5 bases in between. The source of this sequence is a man between 50 and 59 years old with glioma. The material sequenced was PBMCs, taken from a glioma patient whose treatment included an IDH1 peptide vaccine. This receptor chain uses TRBV2 and TRBJ1-1; the best D guess is TRBD1, with 5 bases matching. CDR3 loop: CASSEQGNTEAFF. At the DNA level, the sequence is TGTGCCAGCAGTGAACAGGGGAACACTGAAGCTTTCTTT.